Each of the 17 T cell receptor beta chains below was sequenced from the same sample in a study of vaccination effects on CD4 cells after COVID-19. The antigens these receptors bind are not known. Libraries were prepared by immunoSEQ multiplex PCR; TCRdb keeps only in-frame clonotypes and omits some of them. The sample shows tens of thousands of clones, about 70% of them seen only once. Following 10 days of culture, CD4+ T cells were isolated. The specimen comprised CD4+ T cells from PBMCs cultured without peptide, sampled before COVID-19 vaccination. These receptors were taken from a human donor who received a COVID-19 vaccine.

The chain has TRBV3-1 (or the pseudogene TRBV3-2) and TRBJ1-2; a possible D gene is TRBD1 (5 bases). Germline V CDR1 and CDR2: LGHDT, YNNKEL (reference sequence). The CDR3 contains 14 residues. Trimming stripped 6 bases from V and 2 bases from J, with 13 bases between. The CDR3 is CASRSTVSNYGYTF. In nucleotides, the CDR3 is TGTGCCAGCAGATCGACAGTATCCAACTATGGCTACACCTTC.

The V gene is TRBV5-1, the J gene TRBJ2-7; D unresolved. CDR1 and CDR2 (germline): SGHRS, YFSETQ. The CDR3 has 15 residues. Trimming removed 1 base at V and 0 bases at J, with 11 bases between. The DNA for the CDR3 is TGCGCCAGCAGCTTGTTTACCGGAAACTCCTACGAGCAGTACTTC. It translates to CASSLFTGNSYEQYF.

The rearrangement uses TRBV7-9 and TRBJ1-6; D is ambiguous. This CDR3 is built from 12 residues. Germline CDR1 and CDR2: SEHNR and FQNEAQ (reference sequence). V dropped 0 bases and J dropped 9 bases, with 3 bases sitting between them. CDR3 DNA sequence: TGTGCCAGCAGCTTAGCTAGTTCACCCCTCCACTTT. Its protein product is CASSLASSPLHF. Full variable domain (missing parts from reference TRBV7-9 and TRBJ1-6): DTGVSQNPRHKITKRGQNVTFRCDPISEHNRLYWYRQTLGQGPEFLTYFQNEAQLEKSRLLSDRFSAERPKGSFSTLEIQRTEQGDSAMYLCASSLASSPLHFGNGTRLTVT.

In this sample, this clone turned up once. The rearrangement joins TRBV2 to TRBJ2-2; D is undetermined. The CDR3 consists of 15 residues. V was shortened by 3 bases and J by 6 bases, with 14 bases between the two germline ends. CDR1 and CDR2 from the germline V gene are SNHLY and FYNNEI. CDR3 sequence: CASSDRSRLAGELFF. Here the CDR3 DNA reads TGTGCCAGCAGTGACAGGTCTCGGTTGGCCGGGGAGCTGTTTTTT.

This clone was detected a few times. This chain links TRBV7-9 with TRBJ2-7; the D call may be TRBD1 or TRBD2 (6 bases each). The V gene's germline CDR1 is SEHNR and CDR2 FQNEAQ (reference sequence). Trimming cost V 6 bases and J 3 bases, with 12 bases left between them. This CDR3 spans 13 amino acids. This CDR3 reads CASSVGGDYEQYF. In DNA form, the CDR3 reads TGTGCCAGCAGTGTGGGGGGCGACTACGAGCAGTACTTC.

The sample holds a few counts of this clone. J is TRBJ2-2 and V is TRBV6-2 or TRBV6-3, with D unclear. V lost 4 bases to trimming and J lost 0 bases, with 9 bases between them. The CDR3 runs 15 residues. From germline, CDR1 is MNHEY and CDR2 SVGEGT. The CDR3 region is CASSSLTTNTGELFF. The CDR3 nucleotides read TGTGCCAGCAGTTCCCTGACAACGAACACCGGGGAGCTGTTTTTT.

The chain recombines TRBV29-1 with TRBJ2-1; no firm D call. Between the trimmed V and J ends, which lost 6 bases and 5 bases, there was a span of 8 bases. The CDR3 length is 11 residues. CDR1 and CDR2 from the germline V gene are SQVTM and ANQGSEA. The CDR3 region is CSVRLDNEQFF. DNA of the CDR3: TGCAGCGTCAGGTTAGACAATGAGCAGTTCTTC.

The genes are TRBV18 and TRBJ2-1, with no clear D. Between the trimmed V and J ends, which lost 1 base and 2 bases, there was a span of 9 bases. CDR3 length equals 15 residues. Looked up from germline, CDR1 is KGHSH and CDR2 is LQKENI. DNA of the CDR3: TGTGCCAGCTCACCACGACGGATTCCCTACAATGAGCAGTTCTTC. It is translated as CASSPRRIPYNEQFF.

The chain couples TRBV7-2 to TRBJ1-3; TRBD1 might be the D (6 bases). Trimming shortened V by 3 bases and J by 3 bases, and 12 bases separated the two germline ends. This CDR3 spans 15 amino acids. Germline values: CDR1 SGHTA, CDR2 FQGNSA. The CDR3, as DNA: TGTGCCAGCAGCTTTTCCGGGACACGTGGAAACACCATATATTTT. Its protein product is CASSFSGTRGNTIYF.

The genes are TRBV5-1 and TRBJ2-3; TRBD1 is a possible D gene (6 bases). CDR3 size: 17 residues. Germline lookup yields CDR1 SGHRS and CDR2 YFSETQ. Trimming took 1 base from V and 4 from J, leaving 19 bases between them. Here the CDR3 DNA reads TGCGCCAGCAGCTTGAGTGGGACAATGGGAACAGCAGATACGCAGTATTTT. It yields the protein CASSLSGTMGTADTQYF.

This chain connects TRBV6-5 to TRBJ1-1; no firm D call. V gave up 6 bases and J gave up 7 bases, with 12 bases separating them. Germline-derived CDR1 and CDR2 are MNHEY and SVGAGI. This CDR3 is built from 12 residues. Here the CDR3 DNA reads TGTGCCAGCAGCCAATTCACGGGTGAAGCTTTCTTT. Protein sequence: CASSQFTGEAFF.

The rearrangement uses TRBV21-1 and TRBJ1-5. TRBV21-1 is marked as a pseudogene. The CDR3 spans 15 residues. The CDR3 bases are TGTGCCAGCGGCGGGTTGAGGGAGCGTGGCCAGCCCCAGCATTTT. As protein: CASGGLRERGQPQHF.

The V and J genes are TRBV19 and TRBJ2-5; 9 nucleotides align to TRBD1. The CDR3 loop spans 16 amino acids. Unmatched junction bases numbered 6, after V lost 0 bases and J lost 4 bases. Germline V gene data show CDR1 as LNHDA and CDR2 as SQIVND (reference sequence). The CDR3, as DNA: TGTGCCAGTAGTATAGAGCACAGGGGGCTGGTAGAGACCCAGTACTTC. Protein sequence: CASSIEHRGLVETQYF.

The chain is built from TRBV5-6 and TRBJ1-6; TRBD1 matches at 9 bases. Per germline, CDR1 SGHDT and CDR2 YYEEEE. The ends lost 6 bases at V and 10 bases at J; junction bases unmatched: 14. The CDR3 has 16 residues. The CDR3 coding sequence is TGTGCCAGCAACGGGGGCCCCCGGGACAGGGACTCACCCCTCCACTTT. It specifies CASNGGPRDRDSPLHF.

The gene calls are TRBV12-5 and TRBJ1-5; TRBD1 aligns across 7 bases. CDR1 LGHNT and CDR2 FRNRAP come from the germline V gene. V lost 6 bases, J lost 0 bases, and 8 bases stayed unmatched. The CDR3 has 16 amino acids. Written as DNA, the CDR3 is TGTGCTAGTGGCGGAGGGGGCCCTGATAGCAATCAGCCCCAGCATTTT. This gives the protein CASGGGGPDSNQPQHF.

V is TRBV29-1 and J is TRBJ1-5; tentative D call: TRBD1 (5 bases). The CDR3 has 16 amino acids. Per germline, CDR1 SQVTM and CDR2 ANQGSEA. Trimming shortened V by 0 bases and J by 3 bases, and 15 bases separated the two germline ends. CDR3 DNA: TGCAGCGTTGAAGATGACGGAGGGGTCTACAATCAGCCCCAGCATTTT. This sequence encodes CSVEDDGGVYNQPQHF.

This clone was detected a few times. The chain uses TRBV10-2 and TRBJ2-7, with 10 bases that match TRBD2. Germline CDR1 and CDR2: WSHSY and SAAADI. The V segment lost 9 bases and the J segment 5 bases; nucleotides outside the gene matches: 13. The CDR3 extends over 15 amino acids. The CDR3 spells CASGKGAGGPHEQYF. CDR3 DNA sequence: TGCGCCAGTGGGAAAGGAGCGGGGGGGCCCCACGAGCAGTACTTC.